These 2 T cell receptor beta chains were all obtained from the same sample, sequenced in a study of blood T cell repertoires in COVID-19. Profiled with immunoSEQ multiplex PCR; TCRdb holds only in-frame clones, not every one. The sample holds 190,000 or so clones, 70% to 90% seen once. Sequences were obtained from PBMCs or T cells enriched from blood (not recorded which). The receptors were sampled from a man in his thirties or forties who had recovered from COVID-19.

The V gene is TRBV28, the J gene TRBJ2-1; a weak D match, TRBD2 (6 bases). Per the germline V gene, CDR1 is MDHEN and CDR2 is SYDVKM. The length of the CDR3 is 15 residues. V lost 6 bases, J lost 0 bases, and 12 bases lay in between. CDR3 amino acids: CASRVGGHSYNEQFF. DNA of the CDR3: TGTGCCAGCAGGGTCGGAGGGCACTCCTACAATGAGCAGTTCTTC. The full variable domain, with the rest looked up from reference TRBV28 and TRBJ2-1, is DVKVTQSSRYLVKRTGEKVFLECVQDMDHENMFWYRQDPGLGLRLIYFSYDVKMKEKGDIPEGYSVSREKKERFSLILESASTNQTSMYLCASRVGGHSYNEQFFGPGTRLTVL.

The CDR3 here is CASTEPYSGKSTDTQYF. CDR3 DNA: TGTGCCAGCACCGAACCGTATAGCGGCAAAAGCACAGATACGCAGTATTTT. The J gene is TRBJ2-3, the V gene TRBV11-3; maybe TRBD2 (6 bases). CDR1 and CDR2 (germline): SGHNT, YENEEA. This CDR3 has 17 residues. The V gene lost 7 bases and the J gene lost 0 bases, with 20 bases spanning the gap.